The 19 T cell receptor beta chains reported below all come from one sample, sequenced in a study of blood T cells in healthy people across ages. Alongside a J-beta primer mix, a sample-barcoded 5' primer served in a second PCR lasting about 7 to 12 cycles. One entry per CDR3 protein results from TCRdb running MiXCR on the 5' RACE reads. This table holds roughly 500,000 distinct CDR3 sequences, 27% found once. The sequencing sample was made of blood. These TCRs come from a woman in her 70s in good health.

V and J are TRBV2 and TRBJ1-2; 10 bases are a match to TRBD1. V shed 5 bases and J 2 bases; nucleotides not matched to a gene: 2. CDR3 length: 14 amino acids. From germline, CDR1 is SNHLY and CDR2 FYNNEI. CDR3 nucleotide sequence: TGTGCCAGCAGTCGGGACAGGGGCAACTATGGCTACACCTTC. It translates to CASSRDRGNYGYTF.

The chain employs TRBV7-9 and TRBJ2-5; TRBD2 matches at 9 bases. Germline CDR1 is SEHNR and CDR2 is FQNEAQ (reference sequence). The length of the CDR3 is 16 residues. Trimming at V came to 4 bases and at J to 5 bases, leaving 11 bases not matched to a gene. The CDR3 DNA sequence: TGTGCCAGCAGCTCGCGGGGACTAGCAGTGGGGGAGACCCAGTACTTC. It encodes CASSSRGLAVGETQYF.

This sequence joins TRBV5-5 and TRBJ2-7; 10 positions match TRBD1. Germline V gene sequence: CDR1 SGHKS, CDR2 YYEKEE (reference sequence). V dropped 4 bases and J dropped 5; count of bases not matched to a gene: 9. This CDR3 comprises 15 residues. CDR3 region: CASSETDRGLHEQYF. CDR3 bases: TGTGCCAGCAGCGAGACCGACAGGGGGCTACACGAGCAGTACTTC.

Ten or more counts support this clonotype. This chain connects TRBV12-3 or TRBV12-4 to TRBJ1-4; no clear D. Deletions cut 0 bases from V and 7 bases from J, with 21 bases between. The CDR3 is 18 residues long. Here the CDR3 reads CASSLAGASVPWGEKLFF. CDR3 in DNA: TGTGCCAGCAGTTTAGCGGGAGCCAGCGTCCCGTGGGGTGAAAAACTGTTTTTT.

The sample holds a few counts of this clonotype. The chain combines TRBV9 with TRBJ2-5, with a weak D call TRBD2 (5 bases). CDR1 SGDLS and CDR2 YYNGEE come from the germline V gene. CDR3 length: 15 residues. Trimming removed 4 bases at V and 4 bases at J, with 17 bases between. CDR3 sequence: CASSPHSSWGETQYF. Written as DNA, the CDR3 is TGTGCCAGCAGCCCCCATTCTAGCTGGGGAGAGACCCAGTACTTC.

This clonotype occurred a few times. The V gene is TRBV29-1, the J gene TRBJ2-7; D is perhaps TRBD1 (5 bases). This CDR3 has 14 residues. Germline-derived CDR1 and CDR2 are SQVTM and ANQGSEA. Trimming took off 0 bases at V and 4 bases at J, with 13 bases between the two ends. CDR3 sequence (DNA): TGCAGCGTTGAAGATCCAGGGTTGTCATACGAGCAGTACTTC. Its protein is CSVEDPGLSYEQYF.

To note about this clonotype: The junction differs from germline at one of its ends, possibly a read error. The J gene is TRBJ2-5, the V gene TRBV20-1; TRBD1 aligns across 7 bases. CDR3 length: 14 amino acids. Germline lookup yields CDR1 DFQATT and CDR2 SNEGSKA (reference sequence). The CDR3 is CSARVQGLRETRYF. The CDR3 nucleotides are TGCAGTGCTAGAGTACAGGGGCTCAGAGAGACCCGGTACTTC.

The chain links TRBV2 to TRBJ2-1; D might be TRBD2 (7 bases). Per germline, CDR1 SNHLY and CDR2 FYNNEI. This CDR3 is 14 amino acids long. V was clipped by 6 bases and J by 5 bases, with 14 bases between them. The CDR3 DNA reads as TGTGCCAGCAGCGTCGGCGGGGGCCACAATGAGCAGTTCTTC. Translating it yields CASSVGGGHNEQFF. Full variable domain (remainder filled in from reference TRBV2 and TRBJ2-1): EPEVTQTPSHQVTQMGQEVILRCVPISNHLYFYWYRQILGQKVEFLVSFYNNEISEKSEIFDDQFSVERPDGSNFTLKIRSTKLEDSAMYFCASSVGGGHNEQFFGPGTRLTVL.

This clonotype was found many times. This chain uses TRBV4-3 with TRBJ2-7; 7 bases map to TRBD1. With V trimmed by 0 bases and J by 4 bases, 6 bases remained unmatched. The CDR3 loop spans 15 amino acids. Germline-derived CDR1 and CDR2 are LGHNA and YSLEER. CDR3 nucleotides: TGCGCCAGCAGCCAAGAAGGTTCAGGGGGTTACGAGCAGTACTTC. Translation gives CASSQEGSGGYEQYF.

This clonotype was observed at least ten times. The chain joins TRBV7-2 to TRBJ2-1; the D is unclear. The ends were cut back, 2 bases at V and 7 bases at J, with 3 bases in the middle. CDR1 SGHTA and CDR2 FQGNSA come from the germline V gene. The CDR3 has 11 residues. The CDR3 loop is CASSLRNEQFF. In DNA, the CDR3 is TGTGCCAGCAGCTTAAGAAATGAGCAGTTCTTC.

Only a few counts were recorded for this clonotype. This chain joins TRBV5-1 and TRBJ2-5; no firm D call. The germline V gene encodes CDR1 SGHRS and CDR2 YFSETQ. V was shortened by 5 bases and J by 0 bases, with 5 bases between the two germline ends. The CDR3 is 12 amino acids. CDR3 sequence reads: CASRFDQETQYF. Written as DNA, the CDR3 is TGCGCCAGCAGGTTCGACCAAGAGACCCAGTACTTC.

This clonotype was counted between two and nine times. The V and J genes are TRBV6-2 or TRBV6-3 and TRBJ1-5; D may be TRBD1 (6 bases). From germline, CDR1 is MNHEY and CDR2 SVGEGT. The CDR3 totals 15 residues. V lost 6 bases and J 0 bases, leaving 12 bases between the germline ends. This chain's CDR3 is CASSLTGYSNQPQHF. The CDR3 bases are TGTGCCAGCAGCCTGACAGGCTATAGCAATCAGCCCCAGCATTTT.

This clonotype has more than one count but fewer than ten. The chain is built from TRBV7-3 and TRBJ2-5; unclear D gene. From germline, CDR1 is SGHTA and CDR2 FQGTGA. The CDR3 is 15 residues long. Trimming pared 0 bases from V and 2 bases from J, leaving 10 bases between. In DNA, the CDR3 is TGTGCCAGCAGCTTAACGTCGGCACCTCAAGAGACCCAGTACTTC. The encoded protein is CASSLTSAPQETQYF.

The J gene is TRBJ2-5, the V gene TRBV5-6, with D possibly TRBD2 on 5 matching bases. CDR3 size: 13 residues. CDR1 SGHDT and CDR2 YYEEEE come from the germline V gene. Trimming shortened V by 0 bases and J by 11 bases, and 14 bases separated the two germline ends. The chain's CDR3 is CASSLDEGGEQYF. CDR3 bases: TGTGCCAGCAGCTTGGATGAGGGCGGAGAGCAGTACTTC.

The chain combines TRBV3-1 with TRBJ1-4; possible D gene TRBD1, 5 bases. From germline, CDR1 is LGHDT and CDR2 YNNKEL (reference sequence). This CDR3 has 14 amino acids. V lost 2 bases, J lost 9 bases, and 13 bases lay in between. The CDR3 here is CASSQSQGGQKLFF. In DNA form, the CDR3 reads TGTGCCAGCAGCCAATCTCAGGGAGGGCAAAAACTGTTTTTT.

This clonotype was observed many times. In nucleotides, the CDR3 is TGTGCCAGCAGCTTGGGGAAGACCCAGTACTTC. Residues: CASSLGKTQYF. V usage is TRBV7-6 and J usage is TRBJ2-5; D not certain. V gave up 3 bases and J gave up 6 bases, with 5 bases separating them. This CDR3 has 11 amino acids. CDR1 SGHVS and CDR2 FNYEAQ come from the germline V gene.

The chain combines TRBV20-1 with TRBJ1-1; TRBD1 aligns across 7 bases. V dropped 3 bases and J dropped 0; count of bases not matched to a gene: 1. CDR3 size: 13 residues. The germline gives CDR1 DFQATT, CDR2 SNEGSKA (reference sequence). The CDR3: CSARGTVNTEAFF. The CDR3 bases are TGCAGTGCTAGGGGGACAGTGAACACTGAAGCTTTCTTT.

The CDR3 DNA sequence: TGTGCCAGCAGCCGCCCCAGGAGCGGGGGTGACGCAAGCTACGAGCAGTACTTC. This translates into CASSRPRSGGDASYEQYF. The chain recombines TRBV6-2 or TRBV6-3 with TRBJ2-5; 8 bases match TRBD2. The J call is doubtful: the DNA matches TRBJ2-7 better. The V gene's germline CDR1 is MNHEY and CDR2 SVGEGT. CDR3 size: 18 residues.

The table lists this clonotype with a few counts. In DNA, the CDR3 is TGTGCCAGCATTAGAGACCGGAACAATGAGCAGTTCTTC. Translating it yields CASIRDRNNEQFF. The rearrangement links TRBV7-9 to TRBJ2-1; D is unresolved. Trimming left V 7 bases short and J 5 bases short, with 12 bases between. CDR3 length equals 13 residues. Looked up from germline, CDR1 is SEHNR and CDR2 is FQNEAQ (reference sequence).